A selection of T cell receptor beta chains follows, all from one sample in a study of spatial heterogeneity in lung cancer. Via MiXCR, TCRdb re-called the 5' RACE reads, giving one row per CDR3 protein. This table has under 75,000 distinct CDR3 sequences, 8.4% appearing once. The sequencing used PBMCs, collected at surgery. The receptors shown here come from a female donor with early-stage non-small cell lung cancer. Both conserved end residues are part of each CDR3. Fields, in order: V gene, clone size, D gene, J gene, CDR3 DNA, CDR3 protein. D genes are given only for firm matches. Expanded clones get a size class; other rows say once, few or many, or leave the size out.

V gene: TRBV7-2
clone size: few
D gene: .
J gene: TRBJ2-7
CDR3 DNA: TGTGCCAGCAGCCGGGACCTGACATACGAGCAGTACTTC
CDR3 protein: CASSRDLTYEQYF

V gene: TRBV7-9
clone size: many
D gene: .
J gene: TRBJ2-3
CDR3 DNA: TGTGCCAGCAGCTTAGCCTCGCGATCCACAGATACGCAGTATTTT
CDR3 protein: CASSLASRSTDTQYF

V gene: TRBV3-1
clone size: few
D gene: TRBD1
J gene: TRBJ1-5
CDR3 DNA: TGTGCCAGCAGCCCAGGGGGGGGCGGCAATCAGCCCCAGCATTTT
CDR3 protein: CASSPGGGGNQPQHF

V gene: TRBV12-3/TRBV12-4
clone size: .
D gene: .
J gene: TRBJ2-6
CDR3 DNA: TGTGCCAGCAGTCCCACTAGAGCTGGGGCCAACGTCCTGACTTTC
CDR3 protein: CASSPTRAGANVLTF

V gene: TRBV15
clone size: .
D gene: .
J gene: TRBJ1-1
CDR3 DNA: TGTGCCACCAAAAGTCAGGAGAACACTGAAGCTTTCTTT
CDR3 protein: CATKSQENTEAFF

V gene: TRBV20-1
clone size: few
D gene: .
J gene: TRBJ2-5
CDR3 DNA: TGCAGTGCTAGGGCCGGGACACCAGAGACCCAGTACTTC
CDR3 protein: CSARAGTPETQYF

V gene: TRBV18
clone size: .
D gene: .
J gene: TRBJ2-7
CDR3 DNA: TGTGCCAGCTCACCGAGGGCTAGATTTTCCTCCTACGAGCAGTACTTC
CDR3 protein: CASSPRARFSSYEQYF

V gene: TRBV6-1
clone size: .
D gene: TRBD1
J gene: TRBJ1-2
CDR3 DNA: TGTGCCAGCAGTGCAGGGGGGGGATTCTATGGCTACACCTTC
CDR3 protein: CASSAGGGFYGYTF

V gene: TRBV2
clone size: few
D gene: .
J gene: TRBJ1-5
CDR3 DNA: TGTGCCAGCAGCCTCGCCAGGGATGGCAATCAGCCCCAGCATTTT
CDR3 protein: CASSLARDGNQPQHF

V gene: TRBV10-3
clone size: few
D gene: .
J gene: TRBJ1-1
CDR3 DNA: TGTGCCATCAGTGAGGATAGGGTCAGCACTGAAGCTTTCTTT
CDR3 protein: CAISEDRVSTEAFF

V gene: TRBV5-1
clone size: many
D gene: .
J gene: TRBJ2-7
CDR3 DNA: TGCGCCAGCAGCTTGGGACAAGCGGGCGTAACCTACGAGCAGTACTTC
CDR3 protein: CASSLGQAGVTYEQYF

V gene: TRBV7-3
clone size: few
D gene: TRBD2
J gene: TRBJ2-1
CDR3 DNA: TGTGCCAGCAGAGCTAGCGGGAGGGCAATTGAGCAGTTCTTC
CDR3 protein: CASRASGRAIEQFF

V gene: TRBV28
clone size: .
D gene: .
J gene: TRBJ1-5
CDR3 DNA: TGTGCCAGCAGACCTACAGGGCTGAGCAATCAGCACCAGCATTTT
CDR3 protein: CASRPTGLSNQHQHF

V gene: TRBV12-3/TRBV12-4
clone size: many
D gene: TRBD1
J gene: TRBJ2-1
CDR3 DNA: TGTGCCAGCAGTTTCCACCCAGGCCGGACAGGACGGGCTGAGCAGTTCTTC
CDR3 protein: CASSFHPGRTGRAEQFF

V gene: TRBV20-1
clone size: .
D gene: .
J gene: TRBJ2-3
CDR3 DNA: TGCAGTGCCAGAAAATCCGGGACCTCAAACACAGATACGCAGTATTTT
CDR3 protein: CSARKSGTSNTDTQYF

V gene: TRBV7-8
clone size: many
D gene: .
J gene: TRBJ2-5
CDR3 DNA: TGTGCCAGCAGCTTAGTCCAAGCGGAGGGTTTAGAGACCCAGTACTTC
CDR3 protein: CASSLVQAEGLETQYF

V gene: TRBV29-1
clone size: few
D gene: .
J gene: TRBJ2-1
CDR3 DNA: TGCAGCGTTCTGTCTACTGAGTACAATGAGCAGTTCTTC
CDR3 protein: CSVLSTEYNEQFF

V gene: TRBV29-1
clone size: few
D gene: .
J gene: TRBJ1-2
CDR3 DNA: TGCAGCGCCGGGCGGGGCAGCTATGGCTACACCTTC
CDR3 protein: CSAGRGSYGYTF

V gene: TRBV7-3
clone size: .
D gene: .
J gene: TRBJ1-1
CDR3 DNA: TGTGCCAGCAGCCCAAACACATTGAACACTGAAGCTTTCTTT
CDR3 protein: CASSPNTLNTEAFF

V gene: TRBV9
clone size: .
D gene: .
J gene: TRBJ1-1
CDR3 DNA: TGTGCCAGCAGCCCCCGGCTTTCGAACACTGAAGCTTTCTTT
CDR3 protein: CASSPRLSNTEAFF

V gene: TRBV3-1
clone size: many
D gene: TRBD2
J gene: TRBJ2-3
CDR3 DNA: TGTGCCAGCAGCCTCGGTAGCGGGGAGAGCACAGATACGCAGTATTTT
CDR3 protein: CASSLGSGESTDTQYF

V gene: TRBV28
clone size: few
D gene: .
J gene: TRBJ1-1
CDR3 DNA: TGTGCCAGCAGGGGTTTAGATACTGAAGCTTTCTTT
CDR3 protein: CASRGLDTEAFF

V gene: TRBV2
clone size: few
D gene: .
J gene: TRBJ1-5
CDR3 DNA: TGTGCCAGCAGTATCGATCGGAATCAGCCCCAGCATTTT
CDR3 protein: CASSIDRNQPQHF

V gene: TRBV19
clone size: few
D gene: .
J gene: TRBJ2-3
CDR3 DNA: TGTGCCAGTAGACCAGCAACGGGGTACACAGATACGCAGTATTTT
CDR3 protein: CASRPATGYTDTQYF

V gene: TRBV19
clone size: .
D gene: .
J gene: TRBJ2-3
CDR3 DNA: TGTGCCAGTAGTATCTCCCCCAGCGCTGCGCCTGGTACGCAGTATTTT
CDR3 protein: CASSISPSAAPGTQYF

V gene: TRBV20-1
clone size: many
D gene: TRBD2
J gene: TRBJ2-1
CDR3 DNA: TGCAGTGCTAGAGATCTGGGCGGGAGCGGCTATGAGCAGTTCTTC
CDR3 protein: CSARDLGGSGYEQFF

V gene: TRBV29-1
clone size: many
D gene: .
J gene: TRBJ2-5
CDR3 DNA: TGCAGCGTCGCCACAGGGGCCGTAGGGGGAGGGAAGACCCAGTACTTC
CDR3 protein: CSVATGAVGGGKTQYF

V gene: TRBV25-1
clone size: many
D gene: TRBD2
J gene: TRBJ2-1
CDR3 DNA: TGTGCCAGCACCCTGGGGGGAGGGGCCAATGAGCAGTTCTTC
CDR3 protein: CASTLGGGANEQFF

V gene: TRBV29-1
clone size: many
D gene: .
J gene: TRBJ2-7
CDR3 DNA: TGCAGCGTTGAAGATCAAGGGGTACAGGACCCCTACGAGCAGTACTTC
CDR3 protein: CSVEDQGVQDPYEQYF

V gene: TRBV11-2
clone size: .
D gene: .
J gene: TRBJ1-2
CDR3 DNA: TGTGCCAGCAGCTTAGATACCGGAGCTTCGAGTGCCTACACCTTC
CDR3 protein: CASSLDTGASSAYTF

V gene: TRBV7-6
clone size: many
D gene: TRBD1
J gene: TRBJ1-1
CDR3 DNA: TGTGCCAGCAGTGTGGGACAGGGGGACACTGAAGCTTTCTTT
CDR3 protein: CASSVGQGDTEAFF

V gene: TRBV6-6
clone size: few
D gene: TRBD1
J gene: TRBJ2-7
CDR3 DNA: TGTGCCAGCAGCTCCGGGACAGGATACGAGCAGTACTTC
CDR3 protein: CASSSGTGYEQYF

V gene: TRBV4-1
clone size: .
D gene: .
J gene: TRBJ2-5
CDR3 DNA: TGCGCCAGCAGCCAAGGGTTCCAAGAGACCCAGTACTTC
CDR3 protein: CASSQGFQETQYF

V gene: TRBV25-1
clone size: .
D gene: TRBD1
J gene: TRBJ1-2
CDR3 DNA: TGTGCCAGCAGGGGGACAGGGGACGGTTATGGCTACACCTTC
CDR3 protein: CASRGTGDGYGYTF

V gene: TRBV6-1
clone size: .
D gene: .
J gene: TRBJ1-6
CDR3 DNA: TGTGCCAGCAGTGAACCACGGCTCTATAATTCACCCCTCCACTTT
CDR3 protein: CASSEPRLYNSPLHF

V gene: TRBV7-8
clone size: medium-sized
D gene: .
J gene: TRBJ1-4
CDR3 DNA: TGTGCCAGCAGCCCGCGACAGTTCAAAGAAAAACTGTTTTTT
CDR3 protein: CASSPRQFKEKLFF

V gene: TRBV28
clone size: .
D gene: .
J gene: TRBJ1-6
CDR3 DNA: TGTGCCAGCAGTTTATACGAGGGTATAGCGTCACCCCTCCACTTT
CDR3 protein: CASSLYEGIASPLHF

V gene: TRBV5-5
clone size: few
D gene: .
J gene: TRBJ1-5
CDR3 DNA: TGTGCCAGCAGCCACCTGGGGACTCAAGGTCAGCCCCAGCATTTT
CDR3 protein: CASSHLGTQGQPQHF

V gene: TRBV12-3/TRBV12-4
clone size: many
D gene: TRBD1
J gene: TRBJ1-1
CDR3 DNA: TGTGCCAGCAGTCCCCCTGGGGGACAGAGGCACACTTTCTTT
CDR3 protein: CASSPPGGQRHTFF

V gene: TRBV6-1
clone size: many
D gene: .
J gene: TRBJ2-1
CDR3 DNA: TGTGCCAGCAGCTTCAGTGGGGCTGAGCAGTTCTTC
CDR3 protein: CASSFSGAEQFF

V gene: TRBV3-1
clone size: many
D gene: .
J gene: TRBJ2-1
CDR3 DNA: TGTGCCAGCAGCCAGGGCCAGGGAAAGCAGTTCTTC
CDR3 protein: CASSQGQGKQFF

V gene: TRBV5-1
clone size: many
D gene: TRBD1
J gene: TRBJ2-3
CDR3 DNA: TGCGCCAGCAGCATTACAGGGGGCGAGACAGATACGCAGTATTTT
CDR3 protein: CASSITGGETDTQYF

V gene: TRBV2
clone size: .
D gene: .
J gene: TRBJ1-2
CDR3 DNA: TGTGCCAGCAGTAGGGATAACTATGGCTACACCTTC
CDR3 protein: CASSRDNYGYTF

V gene: TRBV29-1
clone size: many
D gene: .
J gene: TRBJ1-1
CDR3 DNA: TGCAGCGTTAGGGTGGGCACTGAAGCTTTCTTT
CDR3 protein: CSVRVGTEAFF

V gene: TRBV5-5
clone size: few
D gene: .
J gene: TRBJ2-3
CDR3 DNA: TGTGCCAGCAGCTTGGTTTTCGGACCTCCGGACCCTTCAGATACGCAGTATTTT
CDR3 protein: CASSLVFGPPDPSDTQYF

V gene: TRBV5-1
clone size: .
D gene: TRBD2
J gene: TRBJ2-1
CDR3 DNA: TGCGCCAGCAGCTCTTCTAGCGGGAGGGCCAATGAGCAGTTCTTC
CDR3 protein: CASSSSSGRANEQFF

V gene: TRBV7-2
clone size: many
D gene: .
J gene: TRBJ1-2
CDR3 DNA: TGTGCCAGCAGCTTAGTCCCCGAAAATGGCTACACCTTC
CDR3 protein: CASSLVPENGYTF

V gene: TRBV2
clone size: few
D gene: .
J gene: TRBJ2-1
CDR3 DNA: TGTGCCAGCAGTGTCAGCAATGAGCAGTTCTTC
CDR3 protein: CASSVSNEQFF

V gene: TRBV10-3
clone size: .
D gene: .
J gene: TRBJ1-1
CDR3 DNA: TGTGCCATCAGTGATCAGAGGAAGCCTGAAGCTTTCTTT
CDR3 protein: CAISDQRKPEAFF

V gene: TRBV5-6
clone size: .
D gene: TRBD1
J gene: TRBJ1-1
CDR3 DNA: TGTGCCGGCAGAAGCGGACAGGCTGAAGCTTTCTTT
CDR3 protein: CAGRSGQAEAFF

V gene: TRBV12-3/TRBV12-4
clone size: few
D gene: .
J gene: TRBJ2-3
CDR3 DNA: TGTGCCAGCAGCCGGACAAGTAGCACAGATACGCAGTATTTT
CDR3 protein: CASSRTSSTDTQYF